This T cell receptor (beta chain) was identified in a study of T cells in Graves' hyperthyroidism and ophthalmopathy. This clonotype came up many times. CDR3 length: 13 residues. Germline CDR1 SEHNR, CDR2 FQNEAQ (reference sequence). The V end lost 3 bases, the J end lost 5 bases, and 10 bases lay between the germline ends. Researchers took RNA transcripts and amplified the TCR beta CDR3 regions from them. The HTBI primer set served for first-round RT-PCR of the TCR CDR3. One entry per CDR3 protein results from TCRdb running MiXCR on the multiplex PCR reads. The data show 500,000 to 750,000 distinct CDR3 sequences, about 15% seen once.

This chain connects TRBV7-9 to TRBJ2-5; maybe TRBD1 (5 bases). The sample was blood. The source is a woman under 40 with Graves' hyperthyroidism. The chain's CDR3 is CASSFTGWETQYF. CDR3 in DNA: TGTGCCAGCAGCTTCACAGGCTGGGAGACCCAGTACTTC.